The next 5 T cell receptor beta chains were all read from a single sample in a study of T cells expressing NK-cell markers. TCRdb re-called the 5' RACE reads and shows each CDR3 protein once, DNA omitted. This sample's table has around 100,000 distinct CDR3 sequences. The sample taken for sequencing was blood T cells: a sorted CD56 or NKG2C T cell subset, CD4+ or CD8+ T cells, or bulk PBMC T cells (not recorded which). The receptors here all came from a woman aged 18-70 years in good health.

The J gene is TRBJ2-3, the V gene TRBV6-5; absent DNA, TCRdb's TRBD2 call cannot be checked. CDR1 is MNHEY and CDR2 is SVGAGI in the germline V gene. The CDR3 is made up of 19 amino acids. CDR3 sequence reads: CASSSPTPSASGRADTQYF.

The chain couples TRBV4-3 to TRBJ2-1; the D call from TCRdb, TRBD2, cannot be confirmed without DNA. This CDR3 spans 16 amino acids. Germline V gives CDR1 LGHNA, CDR2 YSLEER. The CDR3 sequence is CASSQVTSGSYNEQFF.

This rearrangement joins TRBV6-5 to TRBJ2-7. There are 15 residues in the CDR3. Germline V gene sequence: CDR1 MNHEY, CDR2 SVGAGI. CDR3 protein: CASSYSPRGSYEQYF.

This rearrangement joins TRBV18 to TRBJ2-2; TCRdb's D gene call, TRBD1, goes unchecked for lack of DNA. CDR3 length: 16 amino acids. Germline CDR1 KGHSH, CDR2 LQKENI. The CDR3: CASSPRTDQNTGELFF.

V is TRBV20-1 and J is TRBJ1-1. This CDR3 is 11 amino acids long. Germline V gene lookup returns CDR1 DFQATT and CDR2 SNEGSKA (reference sequence). CDR3 loop: CSAKRVTEAFF.